Below, 3 T cell receptor beta chains from the same sample are listed, as sequenced in a study of T cell changes during pregnancy in multiple sclerosis (dated by TCRdb to about 2019). Library construction relied on the immunoSEQ multiplex PCR assay. TCRdb mirrors the immuneACCESS table, restricted to in-frame sequences. Some clones are absent from its copies; in checked studies, under half trace to an unresolved V gene, and the reason for the others is unknown. Counted in this sample were 88,000 or so clones; 92% of them appeared once. The ten largest account for approximately 2.5% of the sample. The sequenced sample was peripheral blood, obtained before pregnancy. These receptors originate from a female donor with multiple sclerosis, enrolled in a pregnancy study.

The chain links TRBV7-9 to TRBJ2-3; no definite D call. The CDR3 is made up of 13 amino acids. Per germline, CDR1 SEHNR and CDR2 FQNEAQ (reference sequence). The germline V and J ends were trimmed by 4 bases and 3 bases, with 8 bases remaining between them. The DNA for the CDR3 is TGTGCCAGCAGCTCAACCGGGACAGATACGCAGTATTTT. This sequence encodes CASSSTGTDTQYF.

The V gene is TRBV5-1, the J gene TRBJ2-3; D is possibly TRBD2 (7 bases). This CDR3 spans 15 amino acids. Per the germline V gene, CDR1 is SGHRS and CDR2 is YFSETQ. Deletions cut 6 bases from V and 6 bases from J, with 20 bases between. The chain's CDR3 is CASKGGAGGLDTQYF. As DNA, the CDR3 is TGCGCCAGCAAGGGGGGGGCCGGGGGTTTGGATACGCAGTATTTT.

V usage is TRBV7-9 and J usage is TRBJ1-4; D perhaps matches TRBD1 (5 bases). This CDR3 contains 12 residues. The germline V gene has CDR1 SEHNR and CDR2 FQNEAQ (reference sequence). With 4 bases removed from V and 8 bases from J, the gap between germline ends came to 8 bases. This CDR3 is CASSSKGEKLFF. The CDR3 DNA reads TGTGCCAGCAGCTCAAAGGGGGAAAAACTGTTTTTT.